This TCR beta chain was sequenced for a study of CD4 T cells in relation to SARS-CoV-2 and coronaviruses. As for the study in general: No peptide or an HIV-1 Nef peptide pool served as negative control. Study-level points and caveats: Samples before the pandemic and after infection were not matched within any donor.

A remark on this clone: Its cognate antigen is unknown.

Unexposed donor CD4+ T cells date from about 2011-2018, before the COVID-19 pandemic. After about 10 days of culture, CD4+ T cells were isolated. The CDR3 runs to 14 residues. The V gene lost 2 bases and the J gene lost 6 bases, with 16 bases spanning the gap. Germline values: CDR1 GTSNPN, CDR2 SVGIG (reference sequence). Sequencing used immunoSEQ multiplex PCR; TCRdb keeps in-frame clones, though not all of them. The sample gives approximately 26,000 clones, around 67% of which show up once; about a fifth is in the top ten. Sequencing used CD4+ T cells from PBMCs, cultured in vitro. V is TRBV30 and J is TRBJ2-5; D might be TRBD1 (5 bases). This receptor was taken from a human donor in good health. CDR3 in DNA: TGTGCCTGGAGTACGGACACGGGCGGAAAGACCCAGTACTTC. It encodes CAWSTDTGGKTQYF.